The following is a T cell receptor (beta chain) sequence with its context. Its antigen is unknown. Measured with immunoSEQ multiplex PCR; TCRdb has only the in-frame clones, and not every one. The sample contains 200,000 to 250,000 clones, approximately 87% of which appear only once. This entry belongs to a study of cytomegalovirus exposure and HLA in healthy donors. Study-level points and caveats: Usually a TCR sequence was rare, but some public TCRs were found in many donors. The study flagged 150 to 200 TCR beta chains as cytomegalovirus-associated. According to a subsequent analysis, TCR clusters identified in the first cohort showed a tendency to co-occur across the roughly 120 validation repertoires.

The CDR3 has 15 residues. Germline V gene sequence: CDR1 SGHRS, CDR2 YFSETQ. V was shortened by 2 bases and J by 2 bases, with 14 bases between the two germline ends. This receptor was obtained from a woman aged 18-29 years in good health and CMV-seronegative. Sequenced sample: PBMCs. The chain links TRBV5-1 to TRBJ2-7; TRBD1 might be the D (5 bases). CDR3 nucleotides: TGCGCCAGCAGCTTAAGGGGCGCTAAAACCTACGAGCAGTACTTC. Its protein is CASSLRGAKTYEQYF.